This T cell receptor (beta chain) was captured in a study of T cells in Graves' hyperthyroidism and ophthalmopathy. A few counts support this clonotype. Its antigen is not identified. Amplified TCR beta CDR3 regions came from RNA transcripts. First-round RT-PCR of the TCR CDR3 relied on the HTBI primer set. TCRdb re-called the multiplex PCR reads through MiXCR, storing one row per CDR3 protein. The profile shows approximately 620,000 distinct CDR3 sequences, about 15% of them singletons. Patients aged 18 to 65 with hyperthyroidism were newly diagnosed, with duration under 2 months. Each diagnosis drew on symptoms, thyroxine, TRAb, thyroid ultrasound and orbital computed tomography findings. Blood was sampled at initial diagnosis of hyperthyroidism, prior to onset of any ophthalmopathy symptoms. Study results and limitations: For ophthalmopathy, model prediction preceded onset by a median 6.5 months.

CDR3 length: 13 residues. Deletions cut 5 bases from V and 3 bases from J, with 10 bases between. CDR1 and CDR2 (germline): KGHDR, SFDVKD. The sample comprised blood. The rearrangement uses TRBV24-1 and TRBJ2-7; D is unclear. The TCR was taken from a young woman with Graves' hyperthyroidism that later progressed to Graves' ophthalmopathy. The CDR3 coding sequence is TGTGCCACCAGTGCGACAAGTAACTACGAGCAGTACTTC. Protein product: CATSATSNYEQYF.